This TCR beta chain derives from a study of cytomegalovirus exposure and HLA in healthy donors. Whole-study findings and limits: The presence/absence work took it that sequencing depth was about the same across donors.

Germline CDR1 KGHSH, CDR2 LQKENI. The V end was cut by 3 bases, the J end by 1 base, with 6 bases between. CDR3 size: 13 residues. Vbeta (60) and Jbeta (13) primers were used in the PCR. Sequenced by immunoSEQ multiplex PCR; TCRdb stores in-frame clones only, minus some. The data contain under 150,000 clones, approximately 61% of them singletons. As to this clone: What it recognizes is unknown. Distinct nucleotide sequences in the sample also encode this CDR3.

This TCR came from a woman in her 40s in good health and CMV-seronegative. The chain has TRBV18 and TRBJ1-2; D ambiguous. Sequencing was carried out using PBMCs. CDR3 DNA: TGTGCCAGCTCACCCGGGAGTAACTATGGCTACACCTTC. Protein: CASSPGSNYGYTF.